This is a list of T cell receptor beta chains from one sample in a study of T cell clonotyping in hematopoietic cell transplantation. Using immunoSEQ multiplex PCR, the repertoire was profiled, and TCRdb retains in-frame clones only, with some absent. The data show around 5,200 clones, with approximately 68% seen just once and less than 30% held by the top ten. This sample comprised PBMCs, obtained 180 days after allogeneic stem cell transplant. Source of these receptors: a male patient between 45 and 59 years old who had an allogeneic stem cell transplant from an unrelated donor, so the T cells may come from the graft donor. Some clones in this sample may be carry-over from other donors' samples. Both conserved end residues are part of each CDR3. The D gene is left open where the match is weak. Clone size is given for some rows only: seen once, a few or many times, or a class if the clone is expanded.

D gene	V gene	J gene	clone size	CDR3 protein	CDR3 DNA
.	TRBV2	TRBJ2-5	.	CASMLQGLQETQYF	TGTGCCAGCATGTTGCAGGGACTGCAAGAGACCCAGTACTTC
.	TRBV25-1	TRBJ1-2	few	CASSGNKVGYTF	TGTGCCAGCAGTGGGAATAAGGTTGGCTACACCTTC
.	TRBV4-3	TRBJ1-1	.	CASSQQGYTEAFF	TGCGCCAGCAGCCAACAGGGGTACACTGAAGCTTTCTTT
.	TRBV7-2	TRBJ2-3	.	CASSQTSFGTDTQYF	TGTGCCAGCAGCCAAACTAGTTTTGGCACAGATACGCAGTATTTT
.	TRBV27	TRBJ2-1	few	CASSFFPAQLNNEQFF	TGTGCCAGCAGTTTCTTTCCCGCCCAACTAAACAATGAGCAGTTCTTC
.	TRBV5-1	TRBJ2-5	.	CASSSGFQETQYF	TGCGCCAGCAGCTCGGGGTTCCAAGAGACCCAGTACTTC
.	TRBV7-2	TRBJ1-2	.	CASSLPRTQPNYGYTF	TGTGCCAGCAGCTTACCACGGACACAGCCTAACTATGGCTACACCTTC
.	TRBV5-1	TRBJ2-2	.	CASSGNVQGNTGELFF	TGCGCCAGCAGCGGAAACGTTCAGGGGAACACCGGGGAGCTGTTTTTT
.	TRBV5-1	TRBJ2-3	medium-sized	CASSQADTQYF	TGCGCCAGTAGCCAGGCAGATACGCAGTATTTT
.	TRBV29-1	TRBJ2-7	.	CSVSGGWYEQYF	TGCAGCGTCTCGGGGGGCTGGTACGAGCAGTACTTC
TRBD2	TRBV30	TRBJ2-1	.	CAWGTSGGLGSYNEQFF	TGTGCCTGGGGGACTAGCGGGGGGTTGGGGTCCTACAATGAGCAGTTCTTC
TRBD1	TRBV7-2	TRBJ1-2	.	CASSSWDRGNYGYTF	TGTGCCAGCAGCTCCTGGGACAGGGGGAACTATGGCTACACCTTC
.	TRBV11-2	TRBJ2-5	few	CASSVEETQYF	TGTGCCAGCAGCGTAGAAGAGACCCAGTACTTC
TRBD1	TRBV4-3	TRBJ1-5	.	CASSQGAGGNQPQHF	TGCGCCAGCAGCCAAGGGGCAGGGGGGAATCAGCCCCAGCATTTT
.	TRBV30	TRBJ2-6	few	CAWSDGANVLTF	TGTGCCTGGTCGGACGGGGCCAACGTCCTGACTTTC
.	TRBV6-1	TRBJ1-5	few	CASSAGTDSNQPQHF	TGTGCCAGCAGTGCAGGGACGGATAGCAATCAGCCCCAGCATTTT
.	TRBV30	TRBJ2-7	.	CAWTSQNSDRYEQYF	TGTGCCTGGACCAGTCAGAATAGCGACCGCTACGAGCAGTACTTC
TRBD1	TRBV5-1	TRBJ2-7	.	CASSLAGTGDYEQYF	TGCGCCAGCAGCTTGGCCGGGACAGGGGACTACGAGCAGTACTTC
.	TRBV7-6	TRBJ2-7	.	CASSPREGYEQYF	TGTGCCAGCAGCCCAAGGGAAGGCTACGAGCAGTACTTC
.	TRBV2	TRBJ2-3	few	CASSWSEDTQYF	TGTGCCAGCAGTTGGAGCGAGGATACGCAGTATTTT
TRBD1	TRBV9	TRBJ1-2	once	CASSEAQTGQSGYTF	TGTGCCAGCAGCGAAGCTCAAACGGGACAGTCTGGCTACACCTTC
TRBD2	TRBV30	TRBJ2-1	.	CAWSVQLAGEVTEQFF	TGTGCCTGGAGTGTACAACTAGCGGGAGAAGTTACTGAGCAGTTCTTC
.	TRBV7-8	TRBJ2-5	.	CASSLSPSETQYF	TGTGCCAGCAGCTTATCCCCTTCAGAGACCCAGTACTTC
.	TRBV5-6	TRBJ2-7	few	CASSLGRASYEQYF	TGTGCCAGCAGCTTGGGCAGGGCCTCCTACGAGCAGTACTTC
.	TRBV25-1	TRBJ1-5	.	CASSERLYNQPQHF	TGTGCCAGCAGTGAGCGGTTGTACAATCAGCCCCAGCATTTT
.	TRBV6-1	TRBJ1-1	.	CASSVGPGALNTEAFF	TGTGCCAGCAGTGTCGGGCCGGGGGCACTGAACACTGAAGCTTTCTTT
.	TRBV7-9	TRBJ1-3	.	CASSFRPDRHWEGNTIYF	TGTGCCAGCAGCTTCCGACCGGACCGACACTGGGAAGGAAACACCATATATTTT
TRBD2	TRBV7-2	TRBJ2-7	.	CASSHEPLGGASGYEQYF	TGCGCCAGCAGCCACGAGCCACTCGGCGGGGCTAGCGGCTACGAGCAGTACTTC
.	TRBV14	TRBJ1-1	.	CASSQDPWSGVGTEAFF	TGTGCCAGCAGCCAAGATCCTTGGTCAGGGGTGGGCACTGAAGCTTTCTTT
TRBD1	TRBV5-1	TRBJ2-3	medium-sized	CASSEGQGTDTQYF	TGCGCCAGCAGCGAGGGACAGGGTACAGATACGCAGTATTTT
.	TRBV10-3	TRBJ2-7	.	CASSSGGFKQYF	TGTGCCAGCTCATCCGGGGGTTTCAAGCAGTACTTC
TRBD1	TRBV27	TRBJ2-5	.	CASSLMAGGSGETQYF	TGTGCCAGCAGTTTAATGGCAGGGGGCTCAGGCGAGACCCAGTACTTC
.	TRBV30	TRBJ1-5	.	CAWRGQTGQPQHF	TGTGCCTGGAGGGGCCAGACTGGTCAGCCCCAGCATTTT
TRBD1	TRBV25-1	TRBJ1-4	.	CASSEATGGGEKLFF	TGTGCCAGCAGTGAGGCGACAGGGGGCGGGGAAAAACTGTTTTTT
TRBD1	TRBV6-5	TRBJ1-2	.	CASSRTGPKGYTF	TGTGCCAGCAGTCGGACAGGCCCGAAGGGCTACACCTTC
TRBD1	TRBV5-4	TRBJ1-2	.	CASSLLGGTAYGYTF	TGTGCCAGCAGCTTGCTGGGTGGGACAGCCTATGGCTACACCTTC
.	TRBV2	TRBJ1-2	.	CASSAGPRVGYTF	TGTGCCAGCAGTGCAGGGCCCAGGGTTGGCTACACCTTC
.	TRBV6-5	TRBJ2-2	.	CASINRNTGELFF	TGTGCCAGCATCAATCGTAACACCGGGGAGCTGTTTTTT
.	TRBV5-6	TRBJ1-2	.	CASSGVDYGYTF	TGTGCCAGCAGCGGGGTCGACTATGGCTACACCTTC
.	TRBV10-3	TRBJ2-7	.	CAISGGPGAGQYF	TGTGCCATCAGTGGAGGGCCGGGGGCTGGGCAGTACTTC
.	TRBV6-5	TRBJ1-2	.	CASSYKGLLYGYTF	TGTGCCAGCAGTTACAAGGGACTGCTCTATGGCTACACCTTC
TRBD1	TRBV6-6	TRBJ2-7	few	CASSYTGPGQGLEQYF	TGTGCCAGCAGTTACACCGGACCGGGACAGGGTCTCGAGCAGTACTTC